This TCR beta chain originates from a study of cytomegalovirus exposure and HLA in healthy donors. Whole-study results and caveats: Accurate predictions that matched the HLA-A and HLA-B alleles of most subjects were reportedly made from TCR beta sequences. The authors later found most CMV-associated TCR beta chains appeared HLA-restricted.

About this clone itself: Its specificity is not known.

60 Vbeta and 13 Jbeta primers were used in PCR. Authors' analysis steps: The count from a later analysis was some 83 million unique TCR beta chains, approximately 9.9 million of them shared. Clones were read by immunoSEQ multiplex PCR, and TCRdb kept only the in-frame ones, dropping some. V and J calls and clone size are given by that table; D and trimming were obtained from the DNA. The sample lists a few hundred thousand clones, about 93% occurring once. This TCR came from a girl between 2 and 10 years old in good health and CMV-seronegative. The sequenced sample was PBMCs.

CDR3 sequence reads: CASSFLVGGLEQYF. CDR3 nucleotide sequence: TGTGCCAGCAGTTTTCTGGTCGGGGGGCTCGAGCAGTACTTC. The gene calls are TRBV28 and TRBJ2-7; perhaps TRBD2 as D (7 bases). The V gene's germline CDR1 is MDHEN and CDR2 SYDVKM. The CDR3 is 14 amino acids. Trimming took 3 bases from V and 6 from J, leaving 15 bases between them.